This is a list of T cell receptor beta chains from one sample in a study of control samples from healthy donors and cancer patients. Measured with immunoSEQ multiplex PCR; TCRdb has only the in-frame clones, and not every one. The table lists some 120,000 clones, approximately 90% of them singletons, with approximately 8.6% in the top ten. The sequencing sample was made of blood. The receptors come from a man younger than 30 in good health. Each CDR3 is given with its conserved first and last residue. D genes are given only for firm matches. Size is omitted from some rows. Given values are once, few, many or a class for expanded clones.

-	TRBV21-1	-	TRBJ1-5	TGTGCCAGCAGCAAAAAGAATGCCGGAGGGGGGTATAGCAATCAGCCCCAGCATTTT	CASSKKNAGGGYSNQPQHF
-	TRBV5-1	once	TRBJ1-2	TGCGCCAGCAGCTTGCGCCAGGGTACCTATGGCTACACCTTC	CASSLRQGTYGYTF
TRBD1	TRBV4-1	few	TRBJ2-2	TGCGCCAGCAGCCTTTGGACAGGGTCAGGGGAGCTGTTTTTT	CASSLWTGSGELFF
TRBD2	TRBV11-3	-	TRBJ2-2	TGTGCCAGCAGCGCCGGGGGGGCCACCGGGGAGCTGTTTTTT	CASSAGGATGELFF
TRBD2	TRBV9	-	TRBJ2-3	TGTGCCAGCAGCGCCGGACTAGCGGGGGGGGTCACAGATACGCAGTATTTT	CASSAGLAGGVTDTQYF
TRBD1	TRBV30	-	TRBJ1-5	TGTGCCTGGACTCTTCAGGGGGCGACTCAGCCCCAGCATTTT	CAWTLQGATQPQHF
TRBD2	TRBV10-2	-	TRBJ2-2	TGCGCCAGCAGTGAGTTGGGAGGGTTCGGGGAGCTGTTTTTT	CASSELGGFGELFF
-	TRBV7-9	-	TRBJ2-7	TGTGCCAGCAGCTTAGTTGCAGGGAATCGAGTCGAGCAGTACTTC	CASSLVAGNRVEQYF
TRBD2	TRBV6-1	-	TRBJ2-7	TGTGCCAGCAGTGAAAGTCTAGCGGGGTCCACCTACGAGCAGTACTTC	CASSESLAGSTYEQYF
-	TRBV7-3	-	TRBJ2-3	TGTGCCAGCAGCCGGGATCTCTCCACAGATACGCAGTATTTT	CASSRDLSTDTQYF
-	TRBV5-1	-	TRBJ1-3	TGCGCCAGCAGCTTGGCGCGGGGCACTTTCTCTGGAAACACCATATATTTT	CASSLARGTFSGNTIYF
TRBD2	TRBV4-2	-	TRBJ2-3	TGTGCCAGCAGCGACGTGGGCGGGGGACCTTACACAGATACGCAGTATTTT	CASSDVGGGPYTDTQYF
-	TRBV6-5	-	TRBJ2-7	TGTGCCAGCAGTTACGAGGCAGGGACGCGCGAGCAGTACTTC	CASSYEAGTREQYF
-	TRBV2	once	TRBJ1-2	TGTGCCACCTCGTTGAGGGAAGCAGCGGGCTACACCTTC	CATSLREAAGYTF
-	TRBV12-3/TRBV12-4	-	TRBJ1-1	TGTGCCAGCAGTTTGGGGCAGGAGTTTGAAGCTTTCTTT	CASSLGQEFEAFF
-	TRBV5-5	-	TRBJ1-6	TGTGCCAGCAGTGATTCCGCCAGGCGGTCACCCCTCCACTTT	CASSDSARRSPLHF